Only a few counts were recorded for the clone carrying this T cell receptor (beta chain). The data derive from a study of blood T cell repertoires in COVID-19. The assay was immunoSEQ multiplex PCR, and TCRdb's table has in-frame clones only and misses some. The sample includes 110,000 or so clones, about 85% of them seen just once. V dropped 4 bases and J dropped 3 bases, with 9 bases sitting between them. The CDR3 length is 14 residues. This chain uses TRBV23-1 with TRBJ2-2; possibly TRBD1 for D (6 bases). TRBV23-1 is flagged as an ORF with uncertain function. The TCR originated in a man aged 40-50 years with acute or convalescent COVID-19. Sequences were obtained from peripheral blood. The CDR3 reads CASSPYRDTGELFF. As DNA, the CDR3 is TGCGCCAGCAGTCCATACAGGGACACCGGGGAGCTGTTTTTT.